These T cell receptor beta chains were read from a single sample in a study of T-cell reconstitution after alpha-beta-depleted transplantation in children. TCRdb passed the PCR reads through MiXCR, listing each CDR3 protein once. The sample carries about a million distinct CDR3 sequences, roughly 29% recorded once. Sequenced material: PBMCs, mostly from graft donor cells, taken 360 days after TCRalphabeta/CD19-depleted stem cell transplant. The receptors stem from a boy less than two years old who had a stem cell transplant for SCID, so the T cells may come from the graft donor. CDR3s include the opening cysteine and the closing phenylalanine or tryptophan. D genes are given only for firm matches. A row's size may be missing; if present it is once, few, many or a size class.

J,V,size,D,CDR3,DNA
TRBJ2-1,TRBV20-1,few,TRBD1,CSARVLPGGHNEQFF,TGCAGTGCTAGAGTTCTTCCAGGGGGCCACAATGAGCAGTTCTTC
TRBJ1-2,TRBV9,NA,NA,CASSVGLEGLYGYTF,TGTGCCAGCAGCGTAGGGCTGGAGGGACTCTATGGCTACACCTTC
TRBJ1-2,TRBV18,NA,NA,CASSPLEQGGYTF,TGTGCCAGCTCACCACTCGAACAGGGTGGCTACACCTTC
TRBJ2-1,TRBV20-1,NA,NA,CSGWSQAGDEQFF,TGCAGTGGGTGGAGCCAGGCTGGGGATGAGCAGTTCTTC
TRBJ2-7,TRBV29-1,few,NA,CSVVSDGPPYEQYF,TGCAGCGTTGTGTCGGACGGTCCTCCCTACGAGCAGTACTTC
TRBJ1-1,TRBV29-1,NA,NA,CSAERLLDTEAFF,TGCAGCGCCGAGAGGCTGTTGGACACTGAAGCTTTCTTT
TRBJ2-3,TRBV24-1,NA,NA,CATSDYIDGDTQYF,TGTGCCACCAGTGATTATATAGACGGAGATACGCAGTATTTT
TRBJ2-3,TRBV27,few,TRBD1,CASGNGQGIPDTQYF,TGTGCCAGCGGAAACGGACAGGGGATCCCAGATACGCAGTATTTT
TRBJ1-5,TRBV4-1,NA,NA,CASSQGENQPHHF,TGCGCCAGCAGCCAAGGAGAGAATCAGCCCCACCATTTT
TRBJ1-2,TRBV5-1,NA,TRBD1,CASSLPAGTGSFLTNYGYTF,TGCGCCAGCAGCTTGCCGGCCGGGACAGGGTCCTTTTTGACCAACTATGGCTACACCTTC
TRBJ2-5,TRBV29-1,few,NA,CSVSSLQETQYF,TGCAGCGTCTCAAGTCTCCAAGAGACCCAGTACTTC
TRBJ2-3,TRBV6-6,NA,NA,CASSDKGADTQYF,TGTGCCAGCAGCGACAAAGGGGCAGATACGCAGTATTTT
TRBJ2-3,TRBV2,few,NA,CASNGGGYTDTQYF,TGTGCCAGCAACGGGGGCGGGTACACAGATACGCAGTATTTT
TRBJ2-1,TRBV29-1,few,NA,CSVVLTASYNEQFF,TGCAGCGTTGTTCTTACAGCGTCTTACAATGAGCAGTTCTTC
TRBJ1-2,TRBV4-3,NA,NA,CASSQDYGQGKGYTF,TGCGCCAGCAGCCAAGATTACGGGCAGGGTAAAGGCTACACCTTC
TRBJ1-1,TRBV12-3/TRBV12-4,few,NA,CASSSQRLNTEAFF,TGTGCCAGCAGTTCCCAGAGATTGAACACTGAAGCTTTCTTT
TRBJ2-5,TRBV12-3/TRBV12-4,few,NA,CASSSPGGLGTQYF,TGTGCCAGCAGTTCCCCCGGGGGGCTTGGGACCCAGTACTTC